The 18 T cell receptor beta chains below all came from one sample that was sequenced in a study of T-cell memory formation after mild COVID-19. TCRdb itself ran the 5' RACE reads through MiXCR, one entry per CDR3 protein. The sample shows roughly 49,000 distinct CDR3 sequences, around a quarter of them seen only once. Material: PBMCs or a T cell subset sorted from them (not recorded which). Receptors were obtained from a man younger than 35 who had mild COVID-19 (a few samples of this study predate the infection). Cell type and time point are not known.

This rearrangement joins TRBV20-1 to TRBJ2-7, with 8 bases lining up with TRBD1. The germline CDR1 and CDR2 sequences are DFQATT and SNEGSKA (reference sequence). V was pared by 6 bases and J by 4 bases, with 8 bases of the junction left unmatched. CDR3 length: 13 amino acids. The CDR3 nucleotides read TGCAGTGCACGGGGACAGGTATCGTACGAGCAGTACGTC. It translates to CSARGQVSYEQYV.

This chain joins TRBV12-3 or TRBV12-4 and TRBJ1-1; 9 bases map to TRBD1. CDR3 length: 14 residues. Unmatched junction bases numbered 8, after V lost 7 bases and J lost 5 bases. The CDR3: CASIDGTGWTEAFF. The CDR3 coding sequence is TGTGCCAGCATTGACGGGACAGGGTGGACTGAAGCTTTCTTT.

The gene calls are TRBV4-1 and TRBJ2-5; D unclear. Per the germline V gene, CDR1 is MGHRA and CDR2 is YSYEKL. The V gene lost 1 base and the J gene lost 4 bases, with 10 bases spanning the gap. The CDR3 has 14 residues. CDR3 loop: CASSQGLGLETQYF. The CDR3 region has the DNA TGCGCCAGCAGCCAAGGTCTAGGCTTAGAGACCCAGTACTTC.

The chain joins TRBV7-2 to TRBJ1-2; D is possibly TRBD1 (5 bases). From germline, CDR1 is SGHTA and CDR2 FQGNSA. The ends were cut back, 5 bases at V and 3 bases at J, with 16 bases in the middle. This CDR3 contains 15 residues. In DNA form, the CDR3 reads TGTGCCAGCAGCAACCATACAGGAGACTACTATGGCTACACCTTC. Protein product: CASSNHTGDYYGYTF.

In its sample, this clonotype was seen a few times. CDR3 amino acids: CASSSQGSYNEQFF. CDR3 nucleotide sequence: TGTGCCAGCAGTTCTCAGGGCTCCTACAATGAGCAGTTCTTC. The chain joins TRBV6-2 or TRBV6-3 to TRBJ2-1; D possibly corresponds to TRBD1 (5 bases). This CDR3 has 14 amino acids. V was cut by 4 bases and J by 0 bases, with 7 bases left in between. Germline CDR1 and CDR2: MNHEY and SVGEGT.

The rearrangement joins TRBV28 to TRBJ2-7; 7 bases align to TRBD1. Trimming cost V 6 bases and J 2 bases; bases outside gene matches: 7. The CDR3 contains 14 residues. CDR1 is MDHEN, CDR2 SYDVKM, per germline. CDR3 protein: CASRRQGEAYEQYF. Here the CDR3 DNA reads TGTGCCAGCAGAAGACAGGGCGAAGCCTACGAGCAGTACTTC.

The chain carries TRBV6-4 and TRBJ2-1; 14 bases match TRBD2. Trimming removed 6 bases from V and 8 bases from J; junction bases left unmatched: 9. Germline lookup yields CDR1 MRHNA and CDR2 SNTAGT. CDR3 length: 16 amino acids. CDR3 region: CASSAGLAGGSDEQFF. Written as DNA, the CDR3 is TGTGCCAGCAGCGCTGGACTAGCGGGGGGCAGTGATGAGCAGTTCTTC.

The genes are TRBV4-3 and TRBJ1-5; 7 bases are a match to TRBD1. Germline V lookup: CDR1 LGHNA, CDR2 YSLEER. This CDR3 has 15 amino acids. J gave up 6 bases and V 1 base, and 6 bases lay outside the gene matches. The CDR3 protein is CASSQGQGWSQPQHF. In DNA, the CDR3 is TGCGCCAGCAGCCAAGGACAGGGTTGGTCTCAGCCCCAGCATTTT.

This clonotype showed up many times. CDR3 sequence reads: CASSPIGTSGVSYEQYF. CDR3 DNA sequence: TGCGCCAGCAGCCCCATCGGGACTAGCGGGGTCTCCTACGAGCAGTACTTC. The chain is built from TRBV5-1 and TRBJ2-7; 13 bases fit TRBD2. CDR1 SGHRS and CDR2 YFSETQ come from the germline V gene. The CDR3 is 17 amino acids. V shed 4 bases, J shed 0 bases, and the junction held 7 bases outside the gene matches.

This chain connects TRBV6-5 to TRBJ1-1; D ambiguous. V lost 3 bases and J lost 1, with 9 bases in between. The CDR3 loop spans 14 amino acids. Germline V gene data show CDR1 as MNHEY and CDR2 as SVGAGI. Here the CDR3 reads CASSYGQENTEAFF. The CDR3 region has the DNA TGTGCCAGCAGTTATGGTCAGGAGAACACTGAAGCTTTCTTT.

This clonotype has more than one count but fewer than ten. The chain is built from TRBV7-8 and TRBJ2-3; possibly TRBD1 or TRBD2 for D (5 bases each). The CDR3 runs to 16 residues. Germline V gene data show CDR1 as SGHVS and CDR2 as FQNEAQ. V gave up 5 bases and J gave up 0 bases, with 15 bases separating them. The CDR3 is CASSATGGLSTDTQYF. As DNA, the CDR3 is TGTGCCAGCAGCGCAACAGGAGGCCTCAGCACAGATACGCAGTATTTT.

This clonotype has just a few counts. The chain carries TRBV27 and TRBJ1-1, with 7 bases lining up with TRBD1. This CDR3 spans 11 amino acids. The germline V gene encodes CDR1 MNHEY and CDR2 SMNVEV (reference sequence). With V trimmed by 7 bases and J by 7 bases, 3 bases remained unmatched. The CDR3 sequence is CASMRTGEAFF. DNA of the CDR3: TGTGCCAGCATGAGGACAGGTGAAGCTTTCTTT.

A few counts support this clonotype. The chain couples TRBV7-9 to TRBJ2-2; D uncertain. The germline CDR1 and CDR2 sequences are SEHNR and FQNEAQ (reference sequence). V was trimmed by 1 base and J by 7 bases, leaving 4 bases between them. The CDR3 consists of 12 residues. CDR3 region: CASSLGNGELFF. In DNA form, the CDR3 reads TGTGCCAGCAGCTTAGGAAACGGGGAGCTGTTTTTT.

The chain links TRBV15 to TRBJ2-1; TRBD2 matches at 8 bases. Trimming took 6 bases from V and 2 from J; bases not matched to a gene: 6. CDR1 is LNHNV and CDR2 is YYDKDF in the germline V gene (reference sequence). The CDR3 consists of 15 residues. The CDR3: CATSSGGAPYNEQFF. In DNA, the CDR3 is TGTGCCACCAGTTCCGGGGGGGCCCCCTACAATGAGCAGTTCTTC.

V gene TRBV7-9 combines with J gene TRBJ2-7; unclear D gene. Germline CDR1 SEHNR, CDR2 FQNEAQ (reference sequence). Between the trimmed V and J ends, which lost 5 bases and 3 bases, there was a span of 11 bases. This CDR3 contains 13 residues. The CDR3 here is CASSPTAFYEQYV. In DNA, the CDR3 is TGTGCCAGCAGCCCGACTGCGTTCTACGAGCAGTACGTC.

This clonotype was found a few times. The chain carries TRBV19 and TRBJ1-2; D uncertain. The CDR3 contains 15 residues. Trimming stripped 1 base from V and 4 bases from J, with 13 bases between. Germline V gives CDR1 LNHDA, CDR2 SQIVND (reference sequence). The CDR3 nucleotides read TGTGCCAGTAGTATAGGTTCCTATCGAGGCTATGGCTACACCTTC. It yields the protein CASSIGSYRGYGYTF.

The chain joins TRBV7-8 to TRBJ2-4; 7 bases map to TRBD1. The CDR3 sequence is 16 residues long. Germline V lookup: CDR1 SGHVS, CDR2 FQNEAQ. With 5 bases clipped from V and 1 base from J, the junction kept 8 bases outside the gene matches. This CDR3 reads CASSPTSTGAKNIQYF. The CDR3 DNA sequence: TGTGCCAGCAGCCCCACCTCGACAGGGGCCAAAAACATTCAGTACTTC.

This clonotype has only a few counts. The chain joins TRBV11-2 to TRBJ2-7, with unresolved D. V was pared by 2 bases and J by 4 bases, with 6 bases between. The V gene's germline CDR1 is SGHAT and CDR2 FQNNGV. The CDR3 is made up of 12 amino acids. The DNA of the CDR3 is TGTGCCAGCAGCTTACGCGAGTACGAGCAGTACTTC. Translating it yields CASSLREYEQYF.